Presented here are 3 T cell receptor beta chains from one specimen sequenced in a study of high-grade serous ovarian cancer treatment subgroups. Tumor tissue was taken before any definitive surgery or chemotherapy was given. Repertoires were generated with immunoSEQ multiplex PCR, while TCRdb's copy carries only in-frame clones and drops some. This table has about 6,200 clones, around 75% appearing once. The sequencing sample was made of tumor tissue. The receptors were sampled from a human donor with high-grade serous ovarian cancer.

The chain carries TRBV19 and TRBJ1-6, with 9 nucleotides matching TRBD1. CDR3 length: 14 amino acids. Looked up from germline, CDR1 is LNHDA and CDR2 is SQIVND (reference sequence). V trimming: 6 bases; J trimming: 9 bases; junction bases outside the gene matches: 6. CDR3 nucleotides: TGTGCCAGTAGCAGGGACAGGGTGAGTTCACCCCTCCACTTT. Residues: CASSRDRVSSPLHF.

The J gene is TRBJ1-2, the V gene TRBV5-1; no firm D call. With 0 bases removed from V and 5 bases from J, the gap between germline ends came to 14 bases. In germline, CDR1 is SGHRS, CDR2 YFSETQ. CDR3 length: 15 residues. As DNA, the CDR3 is TGCGCCAGCAGCTTGGGGGGAGGTAATGCTTATGGCTACACCTTC. Amino acid sequence: CASSLGGGNAYGYTF.

This clone was observed once. The chain combines TRBV2 with TRBJ2-5, with D unresolved. Between the trimmed V and J ends, which lost 6 bases and 4 bases, there was a span of 6 bases. Germline CDR1 and CDR2: SNHLY and FYNNEI. This CDR3 is built from 11 residues. In nucleotides, the CDR3 is TGTGCCAGCAGCTCTCCAGAGACCCAGTACTTC. Protein: CASSSPETQYF.